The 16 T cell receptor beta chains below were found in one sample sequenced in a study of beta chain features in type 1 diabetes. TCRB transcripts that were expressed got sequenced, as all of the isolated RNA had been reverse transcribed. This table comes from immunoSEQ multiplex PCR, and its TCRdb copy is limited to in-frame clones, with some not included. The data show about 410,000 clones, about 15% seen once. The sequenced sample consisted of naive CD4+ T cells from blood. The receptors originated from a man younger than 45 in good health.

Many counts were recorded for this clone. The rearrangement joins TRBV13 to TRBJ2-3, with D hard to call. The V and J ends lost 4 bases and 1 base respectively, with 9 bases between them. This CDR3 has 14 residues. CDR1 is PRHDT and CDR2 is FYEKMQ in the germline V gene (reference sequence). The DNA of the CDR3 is TGTGCCAGCAGCTACGGCTTAGGCACAGATACGCAGTATTTT. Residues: CASSYGLGTDTQYF.

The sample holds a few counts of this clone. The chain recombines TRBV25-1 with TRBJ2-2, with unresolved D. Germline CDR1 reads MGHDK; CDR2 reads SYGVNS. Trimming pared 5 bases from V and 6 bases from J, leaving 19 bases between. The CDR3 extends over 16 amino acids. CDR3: CASSLAPALRPGELFF. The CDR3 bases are TGTGCCAGCAGTTTAGCCCCGGCGCTAAGACCCGGGGAGCTGTTTTTT.

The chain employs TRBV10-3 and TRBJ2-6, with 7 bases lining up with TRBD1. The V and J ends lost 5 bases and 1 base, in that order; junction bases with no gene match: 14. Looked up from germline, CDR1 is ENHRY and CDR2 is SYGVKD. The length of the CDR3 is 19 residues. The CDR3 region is CAISRANPGQRSGANVLTF. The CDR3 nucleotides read TGTGCCATCAGTCGCGCCAATCCGGGACAGAGGTCTGGGGCCAACGTCCTGACTTTC.

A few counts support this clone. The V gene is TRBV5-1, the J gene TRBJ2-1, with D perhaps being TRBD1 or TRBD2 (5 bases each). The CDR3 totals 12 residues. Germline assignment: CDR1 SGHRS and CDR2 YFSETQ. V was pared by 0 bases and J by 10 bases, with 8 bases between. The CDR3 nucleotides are TGCGCCAGCAGCTTGGGCCGGGACGAGCAGTTCTTC. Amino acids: CASSLGRDEQFF.

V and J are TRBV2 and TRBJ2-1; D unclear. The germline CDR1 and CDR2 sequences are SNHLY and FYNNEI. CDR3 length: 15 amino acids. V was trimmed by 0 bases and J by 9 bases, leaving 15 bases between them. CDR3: CASSEALRRVGEQFF. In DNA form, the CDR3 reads TGTGCCAGCAGTGAAGCGCTTCGTAGGGTGGGTGAGCAGTTCTTC.

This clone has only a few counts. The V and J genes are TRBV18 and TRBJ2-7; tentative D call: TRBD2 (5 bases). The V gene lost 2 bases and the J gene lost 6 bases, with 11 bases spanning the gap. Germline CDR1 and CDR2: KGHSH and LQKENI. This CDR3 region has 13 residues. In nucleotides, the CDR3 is TGTGCCAGCTCACCAGGGATAGGACTCGAGCAGTACGTC. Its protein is CASSPGIGLEQYV.

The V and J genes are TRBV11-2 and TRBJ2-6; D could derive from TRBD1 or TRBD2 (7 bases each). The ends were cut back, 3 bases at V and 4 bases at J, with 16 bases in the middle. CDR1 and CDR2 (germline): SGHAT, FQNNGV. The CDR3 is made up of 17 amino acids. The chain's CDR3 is CASSFPRGGSGANVLTF. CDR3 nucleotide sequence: TGTGCCAGCAGCTTCCCCAGGGGGGGATCCGGGGCCAACGTCCTGACTTTC.

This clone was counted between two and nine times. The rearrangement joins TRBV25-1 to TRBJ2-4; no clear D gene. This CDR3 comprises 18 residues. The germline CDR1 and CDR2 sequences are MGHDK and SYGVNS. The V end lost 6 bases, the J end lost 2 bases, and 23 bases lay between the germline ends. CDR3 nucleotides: TGTGCCAGCAGACCGGCCCCGTCAAGGGTGAATTCCAAAAACATTCAGTACTTC. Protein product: CASRPAPSRVNSKNIQYF.

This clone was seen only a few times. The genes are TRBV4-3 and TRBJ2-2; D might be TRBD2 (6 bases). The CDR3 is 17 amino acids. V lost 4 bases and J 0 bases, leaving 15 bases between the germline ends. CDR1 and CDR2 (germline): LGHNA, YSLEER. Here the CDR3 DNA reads TGCGCCAGCAGCCGGACTATTCCCTCCGCGAACACCGGGGAGCTGTTTTTT. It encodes CASSRTIPSANTGELFF.

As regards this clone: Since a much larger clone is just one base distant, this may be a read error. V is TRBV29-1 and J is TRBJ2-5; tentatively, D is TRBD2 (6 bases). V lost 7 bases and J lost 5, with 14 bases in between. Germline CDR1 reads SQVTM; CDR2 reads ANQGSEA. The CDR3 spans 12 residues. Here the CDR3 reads CSGVGSGETQYF. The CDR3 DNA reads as TGCAGCGGTGTCGGCAGCGGGGAGACCCAGTACTTC.

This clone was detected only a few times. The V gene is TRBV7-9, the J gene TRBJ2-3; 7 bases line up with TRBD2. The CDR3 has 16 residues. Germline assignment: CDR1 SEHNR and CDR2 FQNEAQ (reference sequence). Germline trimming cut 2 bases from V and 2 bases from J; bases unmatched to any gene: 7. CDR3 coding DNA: TGTGCCAGCAGCTTATCAGGGACTACCTACACAGATACGCAGTATTTT. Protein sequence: CASSLSGTTYTDTQYF.

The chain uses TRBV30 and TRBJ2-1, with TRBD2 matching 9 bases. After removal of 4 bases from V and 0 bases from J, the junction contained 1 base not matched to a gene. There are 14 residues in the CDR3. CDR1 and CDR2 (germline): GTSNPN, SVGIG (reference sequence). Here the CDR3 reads CAWTSGVSYNEQFF. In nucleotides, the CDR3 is TGTGCCTGGACTAGCGGGGTCTCCTACAATGAGCAGTTCTTC.

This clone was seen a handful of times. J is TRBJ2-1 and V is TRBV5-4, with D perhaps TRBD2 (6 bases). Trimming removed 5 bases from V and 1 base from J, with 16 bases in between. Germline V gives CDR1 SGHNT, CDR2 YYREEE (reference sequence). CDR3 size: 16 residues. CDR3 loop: CASRPGLEISYNEQFF. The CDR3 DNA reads TGTGCCAGCAGGCCGGGACTGGAAATATCCTACAATGAGCAGTTCTTC. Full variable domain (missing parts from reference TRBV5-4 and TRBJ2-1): ETGVTQSPTHLIKTRGQQVTLRCSSQSGHNTVSWYQQALGQGPQFIFQYYREEENGRGNFPPRFSGLQFPNYSSELNVNALELDDSALYLCASRPGLEISYNEQFFGPGTRLTVL.

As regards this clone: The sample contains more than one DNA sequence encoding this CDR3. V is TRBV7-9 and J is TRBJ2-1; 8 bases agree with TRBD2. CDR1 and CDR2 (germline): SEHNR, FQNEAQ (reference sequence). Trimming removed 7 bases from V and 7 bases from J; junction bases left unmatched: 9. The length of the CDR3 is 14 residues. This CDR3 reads CASTGREVRNEQFF. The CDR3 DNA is TGTGCCAGCACGGGGCGGGAGGTTCGGAATGAGCAGTTCTTC. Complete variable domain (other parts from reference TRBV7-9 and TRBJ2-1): DTGVSQNPRHKITKRGQNVTFRCDPISEHNRLYWYRQTLGQGPEFLTYFQNEAQLEKSRLLSDRFSAERPKGSFSTLEIQRTEQGDSAMYLCASTGREVRNEQFFGPGTRLTVL.

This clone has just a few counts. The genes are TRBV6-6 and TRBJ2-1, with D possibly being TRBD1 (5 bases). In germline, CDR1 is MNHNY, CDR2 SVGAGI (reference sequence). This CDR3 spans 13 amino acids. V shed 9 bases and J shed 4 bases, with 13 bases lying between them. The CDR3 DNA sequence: TGTGCCAGAGCAGGGTGGGATTACAATGAGCAGTTCTTC. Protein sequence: CARAGWDYNEQFF.

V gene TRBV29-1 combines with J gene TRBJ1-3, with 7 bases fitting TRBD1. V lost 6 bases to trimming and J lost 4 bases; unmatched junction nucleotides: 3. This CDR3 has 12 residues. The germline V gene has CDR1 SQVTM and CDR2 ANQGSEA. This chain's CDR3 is CSVSGQGNTIYF. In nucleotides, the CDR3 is TGCAGCGTGTCGGGACAGGGAAACACCATATATTTT. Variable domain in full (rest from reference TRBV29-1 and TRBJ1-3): SAVISQKPSRDICQRGTSLTIQCQVDSQVTMMFWYRQQPGQSLTLIATANQGSEATYESGFVIDKFPISRPNLTFSTLTVSNMSPEDSSIYLCSVSGQGNTIYFGEGSWLTVV.